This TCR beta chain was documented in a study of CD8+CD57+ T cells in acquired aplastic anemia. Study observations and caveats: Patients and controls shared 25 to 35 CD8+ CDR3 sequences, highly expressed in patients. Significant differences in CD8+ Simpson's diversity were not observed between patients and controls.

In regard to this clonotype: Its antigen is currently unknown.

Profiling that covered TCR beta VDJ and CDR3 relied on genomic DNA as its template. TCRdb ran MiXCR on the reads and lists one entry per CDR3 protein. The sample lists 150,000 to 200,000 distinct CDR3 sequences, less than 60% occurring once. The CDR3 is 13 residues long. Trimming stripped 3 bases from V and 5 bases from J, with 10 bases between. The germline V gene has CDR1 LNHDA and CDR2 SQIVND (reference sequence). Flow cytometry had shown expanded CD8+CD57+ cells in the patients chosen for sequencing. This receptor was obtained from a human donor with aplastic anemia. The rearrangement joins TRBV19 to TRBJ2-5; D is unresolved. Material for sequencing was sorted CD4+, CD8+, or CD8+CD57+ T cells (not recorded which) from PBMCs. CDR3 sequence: CASSISRRETQYF. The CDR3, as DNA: TGTGCCAGTAGTATTTCGCGCCGGGAGACCCAGTACTTC.